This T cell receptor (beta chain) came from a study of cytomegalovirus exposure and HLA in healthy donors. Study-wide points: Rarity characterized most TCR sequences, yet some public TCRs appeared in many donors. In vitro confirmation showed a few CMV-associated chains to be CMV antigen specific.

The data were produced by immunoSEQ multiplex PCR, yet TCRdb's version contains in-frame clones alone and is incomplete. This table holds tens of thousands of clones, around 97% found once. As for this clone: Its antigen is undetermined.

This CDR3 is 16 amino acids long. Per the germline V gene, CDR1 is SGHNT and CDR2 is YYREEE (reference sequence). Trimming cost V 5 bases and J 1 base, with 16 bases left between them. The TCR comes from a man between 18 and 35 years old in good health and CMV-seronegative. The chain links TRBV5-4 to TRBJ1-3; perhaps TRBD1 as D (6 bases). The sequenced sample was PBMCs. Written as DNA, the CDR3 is TGTGCCAGCAGTATTTCCGGGACATTATCTGGAAACACCATATATTTT. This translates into CASSISGTLSGNTIYF.